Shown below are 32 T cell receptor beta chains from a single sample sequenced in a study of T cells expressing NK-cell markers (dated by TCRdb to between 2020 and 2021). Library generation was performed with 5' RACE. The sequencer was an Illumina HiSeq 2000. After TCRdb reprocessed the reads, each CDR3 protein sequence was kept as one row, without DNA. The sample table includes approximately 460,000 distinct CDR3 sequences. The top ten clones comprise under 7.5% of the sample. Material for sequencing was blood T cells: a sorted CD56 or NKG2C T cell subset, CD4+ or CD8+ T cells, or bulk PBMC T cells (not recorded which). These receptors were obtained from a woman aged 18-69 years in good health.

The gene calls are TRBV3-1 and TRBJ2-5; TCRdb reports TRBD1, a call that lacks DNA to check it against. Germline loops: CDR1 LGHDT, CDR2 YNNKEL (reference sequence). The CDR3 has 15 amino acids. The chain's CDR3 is CASSPRDRGRGTQYF.

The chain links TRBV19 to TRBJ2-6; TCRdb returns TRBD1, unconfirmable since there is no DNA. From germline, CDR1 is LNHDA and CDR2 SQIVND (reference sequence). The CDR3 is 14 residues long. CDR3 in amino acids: CASNPGSGANVLTF.

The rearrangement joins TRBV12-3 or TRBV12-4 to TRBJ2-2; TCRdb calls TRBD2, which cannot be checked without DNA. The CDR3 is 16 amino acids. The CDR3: CASSFMRTPNTGELFF.

CDR3 loop: CASSLVGDPKTDTQYF. The chain has TRBV5-6 and TRBJ2-3; TCRdb's assignment of TRBD1 cannot be checked, as there is no DNA. CDR1 is SGHDT and CDR2 is YYEEEE in the germline V gene. The CDR3 is 16 residues long.

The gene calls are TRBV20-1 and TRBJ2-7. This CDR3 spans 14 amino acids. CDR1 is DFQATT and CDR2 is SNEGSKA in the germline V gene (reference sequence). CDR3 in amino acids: CSATVTIPSYEQYF.

This CDR3 is CASRGDRVNEQYF. The genes are TRBV5-4 and TRBJ2-7; TCRdb's assignment of TRBD1 cannot be checked, as there is no DNA. The CDR3 length is 13 residues. Germline V gene lookup returns CDR1 SGHNT and CDR2 YYREEE (reference sequence).

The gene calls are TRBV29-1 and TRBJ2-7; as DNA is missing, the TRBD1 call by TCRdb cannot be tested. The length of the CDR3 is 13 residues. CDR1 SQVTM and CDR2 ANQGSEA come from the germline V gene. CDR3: CSVRTGVVYEQYF.

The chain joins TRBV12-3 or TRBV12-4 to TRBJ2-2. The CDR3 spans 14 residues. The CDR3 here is CASSLVLSAGELFF.

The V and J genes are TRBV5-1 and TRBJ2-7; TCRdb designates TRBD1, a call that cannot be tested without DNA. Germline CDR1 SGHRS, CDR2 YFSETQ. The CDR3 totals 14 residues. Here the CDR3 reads CASSSRTGPTEQYF.

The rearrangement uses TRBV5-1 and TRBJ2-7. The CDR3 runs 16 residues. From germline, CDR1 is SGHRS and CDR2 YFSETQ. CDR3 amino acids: CASSLGLRGSSYEQYF.

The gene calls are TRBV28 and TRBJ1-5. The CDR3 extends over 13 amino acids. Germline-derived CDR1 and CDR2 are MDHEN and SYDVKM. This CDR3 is CASSRQQRQPQHF.

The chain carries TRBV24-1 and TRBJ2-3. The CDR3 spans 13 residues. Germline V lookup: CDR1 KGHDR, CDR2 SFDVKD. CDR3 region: CATSDFVADTQYF.

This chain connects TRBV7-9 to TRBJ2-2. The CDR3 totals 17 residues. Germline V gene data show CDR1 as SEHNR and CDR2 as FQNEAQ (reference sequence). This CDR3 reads CASSLGVLVRHTGELFF.

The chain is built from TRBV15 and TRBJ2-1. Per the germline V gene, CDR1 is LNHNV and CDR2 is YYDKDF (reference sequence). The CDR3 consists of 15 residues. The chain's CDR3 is CATKQGSSSYNEQFF.

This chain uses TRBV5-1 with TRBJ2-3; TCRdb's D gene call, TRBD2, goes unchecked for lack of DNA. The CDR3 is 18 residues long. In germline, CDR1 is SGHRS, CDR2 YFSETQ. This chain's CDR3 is CASSLVASGGSSTDTQYF.

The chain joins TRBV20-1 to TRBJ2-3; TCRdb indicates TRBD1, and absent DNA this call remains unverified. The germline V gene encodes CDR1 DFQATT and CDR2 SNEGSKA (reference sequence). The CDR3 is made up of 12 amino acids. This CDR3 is CSAIVGENTQYF.

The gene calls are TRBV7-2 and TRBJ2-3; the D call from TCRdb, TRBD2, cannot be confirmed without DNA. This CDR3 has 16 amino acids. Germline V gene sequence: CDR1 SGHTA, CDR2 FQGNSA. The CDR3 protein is CASSPIGGGPSDTQYF.

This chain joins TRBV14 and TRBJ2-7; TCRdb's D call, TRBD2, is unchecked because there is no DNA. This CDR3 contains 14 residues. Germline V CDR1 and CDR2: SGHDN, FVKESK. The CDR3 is CASPGLASAYEQYF.

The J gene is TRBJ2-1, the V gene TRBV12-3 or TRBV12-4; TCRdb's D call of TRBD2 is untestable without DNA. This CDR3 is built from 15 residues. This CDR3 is CASSPLAGGLYEQFF.

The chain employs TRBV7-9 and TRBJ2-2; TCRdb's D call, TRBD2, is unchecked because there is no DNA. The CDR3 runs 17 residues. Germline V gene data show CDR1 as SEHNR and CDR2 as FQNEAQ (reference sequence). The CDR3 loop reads CASGTSGGIPNTGELFF.

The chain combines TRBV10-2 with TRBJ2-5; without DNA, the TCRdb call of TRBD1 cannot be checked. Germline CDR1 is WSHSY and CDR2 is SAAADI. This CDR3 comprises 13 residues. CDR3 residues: CASSERGPGTQYF.

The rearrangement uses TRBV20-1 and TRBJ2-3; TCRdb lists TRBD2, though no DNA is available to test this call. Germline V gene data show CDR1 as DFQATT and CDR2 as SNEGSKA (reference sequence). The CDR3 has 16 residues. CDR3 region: CSARVGGGIRSIPQYF.

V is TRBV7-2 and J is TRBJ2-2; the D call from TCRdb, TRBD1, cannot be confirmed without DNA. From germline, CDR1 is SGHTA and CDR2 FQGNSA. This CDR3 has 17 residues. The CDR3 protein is CASSLARGGTNTGELFF.

The CDR3 region is CASSLTGGSKDTQYF. V and J are TRBV7-3 and TRBJ2-3; TCRdb proposes TRBD2, but this gene call is untestable without DNA. Per germline, CDR1 SGHTA and CDR2 FQGTGA. The CDR3 length is 15 residues.

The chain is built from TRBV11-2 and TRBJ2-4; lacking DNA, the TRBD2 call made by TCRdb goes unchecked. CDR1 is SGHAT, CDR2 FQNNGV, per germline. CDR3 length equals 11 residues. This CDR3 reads CASTEVDIQYF. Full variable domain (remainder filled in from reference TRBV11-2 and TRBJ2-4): EAGVAQSPRYKIIEKRQSVAFWCNPISGHATLYWYQQILGQGPKLLIQFQNNGVVDDSQLPKDRFSAERLKGVDSTLKIQPAKLEDSAVYLCASTEVDIQYFGAGTRLSVL.

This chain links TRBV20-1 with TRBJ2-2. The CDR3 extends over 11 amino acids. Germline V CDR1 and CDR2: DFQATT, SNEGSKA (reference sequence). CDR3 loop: CSAEATGELFF.

CDR3 loop: CASSPGQGINEQFF. The chain is built from TRBV18 and TRBJ2-1; with no DNA, the TCRdb D assignment of TRBD1 cannot be verified. CDR1 KGHSH and CDR2 LQKENI come from the germline V gene. This CDR3 region has 14 residues.

CDR3 region: CASSLRVGDQPQHF. The genes are TRBV12-3 or TRBV12-4 and TRBJ1-5. This CDR3 region has 14 residues.

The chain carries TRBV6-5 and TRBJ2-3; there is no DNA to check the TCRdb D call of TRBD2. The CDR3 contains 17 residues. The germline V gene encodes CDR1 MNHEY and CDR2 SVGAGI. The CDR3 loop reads CASSYSTSGGPRDTQYF.

The CDR3 region is CASSYSGQGSGELFF. The chain employs TRBV6-5 and TRBJ2-2; TCRdb's assignment of TRBD1 cannot be checked, as there is no DNA. The germline V gene has CDR1 MNHEY and CDR2 SVGAGI. The CDR3 sequence is 15 residues long.

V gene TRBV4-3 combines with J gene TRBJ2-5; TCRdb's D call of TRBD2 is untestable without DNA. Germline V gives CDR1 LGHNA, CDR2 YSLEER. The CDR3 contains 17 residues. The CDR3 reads CASSQEVGGETPETQYF.

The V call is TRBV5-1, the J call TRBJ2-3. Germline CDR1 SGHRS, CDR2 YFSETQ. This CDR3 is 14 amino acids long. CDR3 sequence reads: CASSLQTSTDTQYF.